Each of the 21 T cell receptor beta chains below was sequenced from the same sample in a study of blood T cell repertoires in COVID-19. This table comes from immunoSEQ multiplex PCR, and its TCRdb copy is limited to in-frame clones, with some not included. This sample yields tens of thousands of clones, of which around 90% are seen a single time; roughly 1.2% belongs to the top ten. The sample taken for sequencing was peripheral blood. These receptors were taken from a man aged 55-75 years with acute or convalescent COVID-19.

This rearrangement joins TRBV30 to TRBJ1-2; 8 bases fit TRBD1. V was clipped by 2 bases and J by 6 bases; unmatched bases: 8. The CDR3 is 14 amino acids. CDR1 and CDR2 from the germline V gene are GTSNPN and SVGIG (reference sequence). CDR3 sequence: CAWSTQGAWHGYTF. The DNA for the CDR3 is TGTGCCTGGAGTACCCAGGGGGCTTGGCATGGCTACACCTTC.

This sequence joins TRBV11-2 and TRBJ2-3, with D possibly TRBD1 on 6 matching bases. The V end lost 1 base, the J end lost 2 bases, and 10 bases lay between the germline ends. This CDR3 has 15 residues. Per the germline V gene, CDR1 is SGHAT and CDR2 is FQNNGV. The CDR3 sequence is CASSLVQGITDTQYF. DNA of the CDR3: TGTGCCAGCAGCTTAGTGCAGGGGATCACAGATACGCAGTATTTT.

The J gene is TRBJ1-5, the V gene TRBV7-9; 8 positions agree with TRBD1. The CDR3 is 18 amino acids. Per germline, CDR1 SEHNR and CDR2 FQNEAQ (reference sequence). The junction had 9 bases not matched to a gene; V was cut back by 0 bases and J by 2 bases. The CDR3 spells CASSLAKGQGAGNQPQHF. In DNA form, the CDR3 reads TGTGCCAGCAGCTTAGCGAAGGGGCAGGGGGCTGGCAATCAGCCCCAGCATTTT.

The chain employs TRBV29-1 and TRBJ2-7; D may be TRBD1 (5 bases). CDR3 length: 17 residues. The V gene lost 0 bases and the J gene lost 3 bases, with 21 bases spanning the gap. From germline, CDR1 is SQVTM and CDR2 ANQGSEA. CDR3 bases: TGCAGCGTTGAAGATCATACGGACATACAAGGCGGCTACGAGCAGTACTTC. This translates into CSVEDHTDIQGGYEQYF.

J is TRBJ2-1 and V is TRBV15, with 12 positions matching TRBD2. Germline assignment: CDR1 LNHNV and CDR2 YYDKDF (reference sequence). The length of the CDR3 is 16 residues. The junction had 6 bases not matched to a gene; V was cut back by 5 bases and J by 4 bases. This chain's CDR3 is CATSGLAGPGYNEQFF. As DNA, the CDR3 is TGTGCCACCAGCGGACTAGCGGGGCCCGGTTACAATGAGCAGTTCTTC. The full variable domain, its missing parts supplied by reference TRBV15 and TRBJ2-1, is DAMVIQNPRYQVTQFGKPVTLSCSQTLNHNVMYWYQQKSSQAPKLLFHYYDKDFNNEADTPDNFQSRRPNTSFCFLDIRSPGLGDTAMYLCATSGLAGPGYNEQFFGPGTRLTVL.

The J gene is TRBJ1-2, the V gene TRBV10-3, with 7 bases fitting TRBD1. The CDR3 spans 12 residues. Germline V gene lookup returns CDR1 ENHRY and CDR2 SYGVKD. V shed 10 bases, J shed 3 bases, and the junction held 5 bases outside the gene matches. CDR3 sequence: CATRTGDYGYTF. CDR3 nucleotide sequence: TGTGCCACCCGGACAGGCGACTATGGCTACACCTTC.

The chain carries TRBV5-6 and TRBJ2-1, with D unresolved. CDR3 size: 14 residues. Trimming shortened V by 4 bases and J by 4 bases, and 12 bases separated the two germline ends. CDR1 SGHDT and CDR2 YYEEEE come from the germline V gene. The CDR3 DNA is TGTGCCAGCAGCGTGGCAGGCTTATACAATGAGCAGTTCTTC. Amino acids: CASSVAGLYNEQFF. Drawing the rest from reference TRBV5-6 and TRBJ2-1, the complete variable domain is DAGVTQSPTHLIKTRGQQVTLRCSPKSGHDTVSWYQQALGQGPQFIFQYYEEEERQRGNFPDRFSGHQFPNYSSELNVNALLLGDSALYLCASSVAGLYNEQFFGPGTRLTVL.

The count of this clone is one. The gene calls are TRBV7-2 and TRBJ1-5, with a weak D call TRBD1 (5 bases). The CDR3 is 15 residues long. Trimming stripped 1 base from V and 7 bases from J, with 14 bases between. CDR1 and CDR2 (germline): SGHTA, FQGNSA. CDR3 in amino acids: CASSLGQGARQPQHF. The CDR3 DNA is TGTGCCAGCAGCTTAGGGCAGGGCGCCAGACAGCCCCAGCATTTT.

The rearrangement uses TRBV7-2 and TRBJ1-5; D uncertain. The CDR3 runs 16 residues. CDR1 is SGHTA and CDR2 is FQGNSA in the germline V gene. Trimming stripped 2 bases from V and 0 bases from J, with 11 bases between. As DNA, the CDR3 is TGTGCCAGCAGCTTAAAAACGGGGATTAGCAATCAGCCCCAGCATTTT. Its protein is CASSLKTGISNQPQHF. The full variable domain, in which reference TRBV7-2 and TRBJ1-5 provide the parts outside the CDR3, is GAGVSQSPSNKVTEKGKDVELRCDPISGHTALYWYRQSLGQGLEFLIYFQGNSAPDKSGLPSDRFSAERTGGSVSTLTIQRTQQEDSAVYLCASSLKTGISNQPQHFGDGTRLSIL.

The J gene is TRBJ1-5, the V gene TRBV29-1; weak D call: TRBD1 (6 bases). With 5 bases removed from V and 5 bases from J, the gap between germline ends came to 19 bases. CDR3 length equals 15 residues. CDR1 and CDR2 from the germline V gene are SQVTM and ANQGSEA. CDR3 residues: CSVPRGSISYQPQHF. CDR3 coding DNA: TGCAGCGTTCCGAGGGGGTCTATTTCTTATCAGCCCCAGCATTTT.

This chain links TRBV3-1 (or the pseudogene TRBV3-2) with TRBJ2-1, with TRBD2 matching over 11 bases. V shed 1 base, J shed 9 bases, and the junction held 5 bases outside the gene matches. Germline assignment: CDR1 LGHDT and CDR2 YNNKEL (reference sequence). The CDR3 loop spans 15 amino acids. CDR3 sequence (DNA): TGTGCCAGCAGCCAAGTGCTAGCGGGGGGCACTGAGCAGTTCTTC. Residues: CASSQVLAGGTEQFF.

The CDR3 nucleotides are TGCGCCAGCAGCCCTAGCGGGAGCTCCTACAATGAGCAGTTCTTC. Protein sequence: CASSPSGSSYNEQFF. The chain employs TRBV4-1 and TRBJ2-1; 10 bases align to TRBD2. V lost 4 bases to trimming and J lost 0 bases; unmatched junction nucleotides: 0. The germline gives CDR1 MGHRA, CDR2 YSYEKL. The CDR3 is made up of 15 amino acids.

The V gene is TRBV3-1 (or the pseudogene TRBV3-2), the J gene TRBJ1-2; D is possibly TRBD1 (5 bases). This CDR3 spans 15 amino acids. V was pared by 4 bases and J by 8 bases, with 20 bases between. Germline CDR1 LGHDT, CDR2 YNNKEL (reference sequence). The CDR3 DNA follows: TGTGCCAGCAGCCTCCTTTCCGCGGTAGGGGTGGGCTACACCTTC. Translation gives CASSLLSAVGVGYTF.

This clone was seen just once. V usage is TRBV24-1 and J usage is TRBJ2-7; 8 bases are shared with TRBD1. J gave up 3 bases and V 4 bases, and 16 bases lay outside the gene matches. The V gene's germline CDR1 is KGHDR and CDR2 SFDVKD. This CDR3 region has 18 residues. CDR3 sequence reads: CATSESPGGQGYSYEQYF. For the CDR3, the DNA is TGTGCCACCAGTGAGAGTCCTGGCGGACAGGGTTATAGCTACGAGCAGTACTTC.

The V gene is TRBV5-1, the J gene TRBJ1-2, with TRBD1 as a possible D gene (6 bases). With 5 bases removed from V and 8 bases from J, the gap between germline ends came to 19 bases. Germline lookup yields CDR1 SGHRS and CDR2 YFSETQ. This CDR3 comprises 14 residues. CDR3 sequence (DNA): TGCGCCAGCAGTTCCCTGGGGGCAGGAGAAGGCTACACCTTC. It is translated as CASSSLGAGEGYTF.

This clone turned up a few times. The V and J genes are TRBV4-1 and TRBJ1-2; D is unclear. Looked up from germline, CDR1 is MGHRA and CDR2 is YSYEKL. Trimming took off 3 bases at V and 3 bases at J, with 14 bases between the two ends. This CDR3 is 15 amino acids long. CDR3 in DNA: TGCGCCAGCAGCCAGGAACTGACGGGATACTATGGCTACACCTTC. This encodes CASSQELTGYYGYTF.

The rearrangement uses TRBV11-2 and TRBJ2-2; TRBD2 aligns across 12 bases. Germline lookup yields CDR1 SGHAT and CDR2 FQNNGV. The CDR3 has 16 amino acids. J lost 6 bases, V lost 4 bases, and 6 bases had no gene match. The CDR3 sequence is CASSSPGTSGPGELFF. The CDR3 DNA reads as TGTGCCAGCAGCTCGCCTGGGACTAGCGGGCCCGGGGAGCTGTTTTTT.

The CDR3 is CASSSVGGQGYTF. CDR3 sequence (DNA): TGTGCCAGCAGCTCCGTCGGGGGTCAGGGCTACACCTTC. This chain connects TRBV5-4 to TRBJ1-2; D perhaps matches TRBD1 (5 bases). This CDR3 is 13 amino acids long. V was shortened by 3 bases and J by 8 bases, with 14 bases between the two germline ends. The germline V gene encodes CDR1 SGHNT and CDR2 YYREEE (reference sequence).

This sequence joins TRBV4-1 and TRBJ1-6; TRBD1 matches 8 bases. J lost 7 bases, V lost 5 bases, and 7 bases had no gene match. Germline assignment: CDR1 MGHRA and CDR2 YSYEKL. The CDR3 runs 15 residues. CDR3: CASSTQTGVNSPLHF. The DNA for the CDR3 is TGCGCCAGCAGCACACAGACAGGGGTAAATTCACCCCTCCACTTT.

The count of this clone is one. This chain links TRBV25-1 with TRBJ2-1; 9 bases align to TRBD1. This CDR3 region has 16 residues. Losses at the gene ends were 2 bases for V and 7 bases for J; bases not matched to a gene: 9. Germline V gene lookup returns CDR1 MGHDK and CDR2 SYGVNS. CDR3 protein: CASSERGGTGSNEQFF. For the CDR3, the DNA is TGTGCCAGCAGTGAAAGGGGAGGGACAGGGTCGAATGAGCAGTTCTTC.

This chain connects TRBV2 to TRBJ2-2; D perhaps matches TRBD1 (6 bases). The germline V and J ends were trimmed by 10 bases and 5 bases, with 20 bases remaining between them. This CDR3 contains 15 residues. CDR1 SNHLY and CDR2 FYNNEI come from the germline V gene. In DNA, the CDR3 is TGTGCCAACCTACAGGGCCCCCTGGGAACCGGGGAGCTGTTTTTT. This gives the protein CANLQGPLGTGELFF.